This TCR beta chain was profiled in a study of T-cell memory formation after mild COVID-19. Across the study: The study found TCR clusters largely donor specific. Whole-study findings and limits: Day 15 to 85 contractors were CD4/CD8 balanced; later expanders leaned CD4+. Memory sampled before infection contained some responding clones, suggesting cross-reactive memory joined.

Using constant-segment primers, 5'RACE produced TCR alpha and TCR beta cDNA libraries carrying sample barcodes and UMIs. In TCRdb, the 5' RACE reads were re-called with MiXCR into one record per CDR3 protein. The data hold under 300,000 distinct CDR3 sequences, with less than 20% observed a single time. This clonotype was seen a few times. The target antigen is unknown. The CDR3 is made up of 12 amino acids. Germline V gene lookup returns CDR1 KGHSH and CDR2 LQKENI. V was pared by 2 bases and J by 1 base, with 2 bases between. The receptor's source is a man aged 18-30 years who had mild COVID-19 (a few samples of this study predate the infection). Cell type and time point are not known. The chain couples TRBV18 to TRBJ2-5; D is unclear. Input material: PBMCs or a T cell subset sorted from them (not recorded which). This chain's CDR3 is CASSPTQETQYF. The CDR3 nucleotides are TGTGCCAGCTCACCAACCCAAGAGACCCAGTACTTC.